The TCR beta chain described here comes from a study of blood T cells in healthy people across ages. Primers used in a second PCR of roughly 6 to 11 cycles were a sample-barcoded 5' primer and a J-beta primer mix. TCRdb analysed the 5' RACE reads with MiXCR anew, one entry per CDR3 protein. Of about 640,000 distinct CDR3 sequences listed, roughly 50% were seen once; the top ten hold roughly 34%. Study observations and caveats: With donor CMV status unknown, expanded clonotype changes were possibly confounded. Among T cells, TCR beta diversity per million cells dropped roughly linearly as age rose.

Those donating, healthy Caucasian individuals from Russia, were aged roughly 6 to 100. Per sample, no less than 5 micrograms of total RNA were extracted. Comments on this clonotype: The antigen remains undetermined.

V gave up 0 bases and J gave up 6 bases; unmatched junction bases: 7. The germline V gene encodes CDR1 MGHRA and CDR2 YSYEKL. The CDR3 covers 15 residues. The sequence was collected from a man between 60 and 75 years old in good health. Sample: blood. The chain recombines TRBV4-1 with TRBJ2-7, with 8 bases fitting TRBD2. CDR3 nucleotide sequence: TGCGCCAGCAGCCAAGAGGGTAGCGGGGACGGCGAGCAGTACTTC. This sequence encodes CASSQEGSGDGEQYF.